The entry below describes one TCR beta chain. Its specificity is not known. The sample comes from a study of T cell responses to AZD1222 COVID-19 vaccine. Study-wide results and caveats: Sampling that yielded the repertoires occurred only after the peak T cell response.

Profiling relied on immunoSEQ multiplex PCR, and the TCRdb table lists in-frame clones only, not all of them. The sample has 150,000 to 200,000 clones; 94% are singletons. This CDR3 is 12 amino acids long. V was pared by 7 bases and J by 7 bases, with 13 bases between. Germline V CDR1 and CDR2: MNHEY, SVGAGI. This clonotype was obtained from an adult in good health. The material sequenced was peripheral blood, taken on day 0 of AZD1222 vaccination. This chain connects TRBV6-5 to TRBJ1-1; tentatively, D is TRBD1 (6 bases). The CDR3: CASKGGTGEAFF. CDR3 sequence (DNA): TGTGCCAGCAAGGGGGGGACCGGTGAAGCTTTCTTT.